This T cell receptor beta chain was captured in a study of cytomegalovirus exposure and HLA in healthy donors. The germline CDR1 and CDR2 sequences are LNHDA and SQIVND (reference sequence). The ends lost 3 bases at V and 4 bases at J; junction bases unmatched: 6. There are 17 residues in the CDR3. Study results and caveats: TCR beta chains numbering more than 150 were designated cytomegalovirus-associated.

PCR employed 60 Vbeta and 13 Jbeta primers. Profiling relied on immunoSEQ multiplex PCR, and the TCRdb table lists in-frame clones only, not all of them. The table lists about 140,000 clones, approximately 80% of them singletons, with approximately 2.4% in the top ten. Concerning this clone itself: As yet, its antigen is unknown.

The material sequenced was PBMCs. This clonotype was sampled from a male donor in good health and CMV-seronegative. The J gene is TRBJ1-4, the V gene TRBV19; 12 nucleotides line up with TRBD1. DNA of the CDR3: TGTGCCAGTAGTATTGAAGGGACAGGGGGCTATAATGAAAAACTGTTTTTT. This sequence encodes CASSIEGTGGYNEKLFF.